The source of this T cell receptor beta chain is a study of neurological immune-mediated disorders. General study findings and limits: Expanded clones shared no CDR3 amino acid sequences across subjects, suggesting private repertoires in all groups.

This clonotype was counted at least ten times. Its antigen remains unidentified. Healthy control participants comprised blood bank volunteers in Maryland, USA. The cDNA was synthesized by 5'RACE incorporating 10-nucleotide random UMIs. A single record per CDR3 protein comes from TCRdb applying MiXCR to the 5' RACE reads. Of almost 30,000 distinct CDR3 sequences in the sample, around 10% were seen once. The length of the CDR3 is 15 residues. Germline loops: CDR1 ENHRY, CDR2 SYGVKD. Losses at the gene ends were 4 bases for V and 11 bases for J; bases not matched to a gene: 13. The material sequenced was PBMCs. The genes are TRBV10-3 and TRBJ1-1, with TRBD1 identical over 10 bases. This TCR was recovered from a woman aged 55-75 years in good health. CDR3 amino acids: CAISGSRDRGEGAFF. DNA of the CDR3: TGTGCCATCAGTGGAAGCCGGGACAGGGGCGAAGGCGCTTTCTTT.